One and the same sample provided the 22 T cell receptor beta chains below, sequenced in a study of cytomegalovirus exposure and HLA in healthy donors. The PCR ran on 60 Vbeta and 13 Jbeta primers. The table came from immunoSEQ multiplex PCR; TCRdb's copy has only in-frame clones and leaves some out. Of 120,000 to 150,000 clones detected, roughly 73% appear once; the ten largest clones hold 1.5% to 2%. Sequenced material: PBMCs. Receptors originate from a female donor in good health and CMV-seronegative.

The chain links TRBV28 to TRBJ1-4; TRBD1 matches 7 bases. V gave up 3 bases and J gave up 6 bases; unmatched junction bases: 16. The CDR3 totals 18 residues. Germline assignment: CDR1 MDHEN and CDR2 SYDVKM. This chain's CDR3 is CASSFGGRLGDSDEKLFF. For the CDR3, the DNA is TGTGCCAGCAGTTTTGGGGGTCGGTTGGGGGACAGCGATGAAAAACTGTTTTTT. The whole variable domain, filled in from reference TRBV28 and TRBJ1-4, reads DVKVTQSSRYLVKRTGEKVFLECVQDMDHENMFWYRQDPGLGLRLIYFSYDVKMKEKGDIPEGYSVSREKKERFSLILESASTNQTSMYLCASSFGGRLGDSDEKLFFGSGTQLSVL.

This clone was detected a few times. The rearrangement links TRBV28 to TRBJ1-2; possibly TRBD1 for D (5 bases). Per the germline V gene, CDR1 is MDHEN and CDR2 is SYDVKM. Between the trimmed V and J ends, which lost 6 bases and 5 bases, there was a span of 10 bases. The CDR3 covers 12 residues. The CDR3 reads CASSRQSYGYTF. The CDR3 DNA sequence: TGTGCCAGCAGCAGACAGAGTTATGGCTACACCTTC.

The rearrangement links TRBV19 to TRBJ2-4; 12 bases are a match to TRBD2. V was pared by 4 bases and J by 7 bases, with 2 bases of the junction left unmatched. CDR1 and CDR2 from the germline V gene are LNHDA and SQIVND (reference sequence). The CDR3 sequence is 14 residues long. DNA of the CDR3: TGTGCCAGTAGTACCGGGACTAGCGGGAACATTCAGTACTTC. Translating gives CASSTGTSGNIQYF.

The V call is TRBV6-1, the J call TRBJ2-7, with no clear D. The length of the CDR3 is 13 residues. Looked up from germline, CDR1 is MNHNS and CDR2 is SASEGT. Trimming removed 6 bases at V and 0 bases at J, with 9 bases between. CDR3 DNA: TGTGCCAGCAGGGCGCCTAGCTCCTACGAGCAGTACTTC. It specifies CASRAPSSYEQYF.

V usage is TRBV27 and J usage is TRBJ2-7; a weak D match, TRBD2 (5 bases). Trimming left V 2 bases short and J 0 bases short, with 11 bases between. The CDR3 is 15 amino acids. The germline V gene encodes CDR1 MNHEY and CDR2 SMNVEV (reference sequence). Here the CDR3 reads CASSLRGANSYEQYF. DNA of the CDR3: TGTGCCAGCAGTTTACGGGGTGCCAACTCCTACGAGCAGTACTTC.

The CDR3 coding sequence is TGTGCCAGTAATCGAGCGGTTAGCACAGATACGCAGTATTTT. It specifies CASNRAVSTDTQYF. The V call is TRBV19, the J call TRBJ2-3, with D maybe TRBD2 (5 bases). This CDR3 contains 14 residues. The V end lost 7 bases, the J end lost 0 bases, and 11 bases lay between the germline ends. In germline, CDR1 is LNHDA, CDR2 SQIVND (reference sequence).

The genes are TRBV7-8 and TRBJ2-3; TRBD1 might be the D (5 bases). The ends were cut back, 3 bases at V and 1 base at J, with 11 bases in the middle. CDR1 and CDR2 (germline): SGHVS, FQNEAQ. There are 15 residues in the CDR3. CDR3 sequence: CASSLGRVGTDTQYF. DNA of the CDR3: TGTGCCAGCAGCTTGGGCAGGGTGGGCACAGATACGCAGTATTTT.

The chain employs TRBV19 and TRBJ1-5; D remains unclear. The CDR3 runs 12 residues. The ends were cut back, 1 base at V and 6 bases at J, with 4 bases in the middle. Germline CDR1 LNHDA, CDR2 SQIVND (reference sequence). CDR3 region: CASSIAVQPQHF. The CDR3 DNA is TGTGCCAGTAGTATAGCCGTTCAGCCCCAGCATTTT.

This chain links TRBV5-5 with TRBJ2-2; 14 bases align to TRBD2. V shed 4 bases and J 5 bases; nucleotides not matched to a gene: 10. This CDR3 contains 18 residues. CDR1 is SGHKS and CDR2 is YYEKEE in the germline V gene (reference sequence). The CDR3 spells CASSLGLAGAKGTGELFF. Written as DNA, the CDR3 is TGTGCCAGCAGCCTGGGACTAGCGGGGGCCAAGGGAACCGGGGAGCTGTTTTTT.

This chain connects TRBV27 to TRBJ1-1; D perhaps matches TRBD1 (6 bases). Trimming removed 6 bases from V and 3 bases from J, with 17 bases in between. The CDR3 runs 15 residues. Germline V CDR1 and CDR2: MNHEY, SMNVEV (reference sequence). The CDR3 here is CASSYGAGADTEAFF. DNA for the CDR3: TGTGCCAGCAGCTACGGGGCAGGGGCGGACACTGAAGCTTTCTTT.

This rearrangement joins TRBV29-1 to TRBJ1-2; D is uncertain. Germline CDR1 reads SQVTM; CDR2 reads ANQGSEA. The CDR3 is 12 amino acids. Trimming took off 5 bases at V and 7 bases at J, with 14 bases between the two ends. The chain's CDR3 is CSVLVETCGYTF. DNA for the CDR3: TGCAGCGTTTTGGTCGAAACTTGTGGCTACACCTTC.

V gene TRBV14 combines with J gene TRBJ2-1, with D tentatively TRBD2 (5 bases). V was trimmed by 4 bases and J by 3 bases, leaving 13 bases between them. CDR1 is SGHDN, CDR2 FVKESK, per germline. The CDR3 covers 15 residues. CDR3 region: CASSRTGENYNEQFF. Written as DNA, the CDR3 is TGTGCCAGCAGCCGCACCGGGGAAAACTACAATGAGCAGTTCTTC.

The chain uses TRBV5-6 and TRBJ1-1; D may be TRBD1 (5 bases). V was trimmed by 4 bases and J by 3 bases, leaving 16 bases between them. This CDR3 has 15 amino acids. Germline CDR1 SGHDT, CDR2 YYEEEE. CDR3 sequence reads: CASSGAGSLYTEAFF. The DNA for the CDR3 is TGTGCCAGCAGCGGGGCCGGGTCCTTGTACACTGAAGCTTTCTTT.

This clone was observed once. V usage is TRBV2 and J usage is TRBJ2-3, with 9 bases that match TRBD2. V lost 8 bases to trimming and J lost 2 bases; unmatched junction nucleotides: 8. The germline CDR1 and CDR2 sequences are SNHLY and FYNNEI. The CDR3 loop spans 15 amino acids. The CDR3 region has the DNA TGTGCCAGCGGGGGGCGCGGGGGGGTCACAGATACGCAGTATTTT. It yields the protein CASGGRGGVTDTQYF.

The rearrangement joins TRBV27 to TRBJ2-7, with 7 bases aligning to TRBD1. V lost 5 bases to trimming and J lost 2 bases; unmatched junction nucleotides: 9. Per the germline V gene, CDR1 is MNHEY and CDR2 is SMNVEV (reference sequence). The CDR3 is 15 amino acids. The CDR3 is CASSVGQRLAYEQYF. As DNA, the CDR3 is TGTGCCAGCAGTGTGGGACAGCGTCTTGCCTACGAGCAGTACTTC.

V gene TRBV27 combines with J gene TRBJ2-3; 7 nucleotides match TRBD1. CDR1 is MNHEY, CDR2 SMNVEV, per germline (reference sequence). The CDR3 runs 15 residues. V lost 5 bases, J lost 2 bases, and 7 bases stayed unmatched. The chain's CDR3 is CASSPRQGPTDTQYF. The CDR3 DNA follows: TGTGCCAGCAGTCCCCGACAGGGCCCCACAGATACGCAGTATTTT.

This clone was seen only once. The rearrangement uses TRBV2 and TRBJ2-1; 7 nucleotides match TRBD1. Unmatched junction bases numbered 9, after V lost 1 base and J lost 0 bases. CDR1 and CDR2 from the germline V gene are SNHLY and FYNNEI. CDR3 length: 18 amino acids. The CDR3 coding sequence is TGTGCCAGCAGTGAAGGACGGACAGGACAAAGCTCCTACAATGAGCAGTTCTTC. This encodes CASSEGRTGQSSYNEQFF.

This clone was observed a handful of times. The chain recombines TRBV2 with TRBJ1-1; 8 bases align to TRBD1. The germline CDR1 and CDR2 sequences are SNHLY and FYNNEI. The CDR3 is 13 residues long. Trimming cost V 9 bases and J 5 bases; bases outside gene matches: 8. DNA for the CDR3: TGTGCCAGACGGGGGCAGGGGGCTACTGAAGCTTTCTTT. This gives the protein CARRGQGATEAFF.

This clone was picked up a small number of times. The rearrangement joins TRBV25-1 to TRBJ1-1; no firm D call. V was pared by 3 bases and J by 2 bases, with 4 bases between. Germline V gene lookup returns CDR1 MGHDK and CDR2 SYGVNS. The CDR3 extends over 12 amino acids. CDR3 in DNA: TGTGCCAGCAGTGACTCCAACACTGAAGCTTTCTTT. Residues: CASSDSNTEAFF.

The J gene is TRBJ2-7, the V gene TRBV15, with TRBD2 matching over 9 bases. V dropped 3 bases and J dropped 4; count of bases not matched to a gene: 10. CDR3 length: 16 amino acids. Germline V gives CDR1 LNHNV, CDR2 YYDKDF (reference sequence). The CDR3 protein is CATSRPTVAGVYEQYF. The CDR3 region has the DNA TGTGCCACCAGCAGGCCGACTGTAGCGGGAGTATACGAGCAGTACTTC.

The chain employs TRBV7-3 and TRBJ2-7, with D maybe TRBD1 (5 bases). Germline V gene data show CDR1 as SGHTA and CDR2 as FQGTGA. This CDR3 spans 14 amino acids. Trimming removed 3 bases from V and 5 bases from J, with 14 bases in between. CDR3 amino acids: CASSFGDHRNEQYF. In DNA, the CDR3 is TGTGCCAGCAGCTTCGGTGACCACAGGAACGAGCAGTACTTC.

The chain is built from TRBV29-1 and TRBJ1-1; no clear D. Germline V CDR1 and CDR2: SQVTM, ANQGSEA. V lost 4 bases and J 10 bases, leaving 13 bases between the germline ends. The CDR3 spans 11 residues. CDR3 sequence reads: CSVGGTVGAFF. The CDR3 DNA reads TGCAGCGTTGGAGGAACCGTGGGAGCTTTCTTT.